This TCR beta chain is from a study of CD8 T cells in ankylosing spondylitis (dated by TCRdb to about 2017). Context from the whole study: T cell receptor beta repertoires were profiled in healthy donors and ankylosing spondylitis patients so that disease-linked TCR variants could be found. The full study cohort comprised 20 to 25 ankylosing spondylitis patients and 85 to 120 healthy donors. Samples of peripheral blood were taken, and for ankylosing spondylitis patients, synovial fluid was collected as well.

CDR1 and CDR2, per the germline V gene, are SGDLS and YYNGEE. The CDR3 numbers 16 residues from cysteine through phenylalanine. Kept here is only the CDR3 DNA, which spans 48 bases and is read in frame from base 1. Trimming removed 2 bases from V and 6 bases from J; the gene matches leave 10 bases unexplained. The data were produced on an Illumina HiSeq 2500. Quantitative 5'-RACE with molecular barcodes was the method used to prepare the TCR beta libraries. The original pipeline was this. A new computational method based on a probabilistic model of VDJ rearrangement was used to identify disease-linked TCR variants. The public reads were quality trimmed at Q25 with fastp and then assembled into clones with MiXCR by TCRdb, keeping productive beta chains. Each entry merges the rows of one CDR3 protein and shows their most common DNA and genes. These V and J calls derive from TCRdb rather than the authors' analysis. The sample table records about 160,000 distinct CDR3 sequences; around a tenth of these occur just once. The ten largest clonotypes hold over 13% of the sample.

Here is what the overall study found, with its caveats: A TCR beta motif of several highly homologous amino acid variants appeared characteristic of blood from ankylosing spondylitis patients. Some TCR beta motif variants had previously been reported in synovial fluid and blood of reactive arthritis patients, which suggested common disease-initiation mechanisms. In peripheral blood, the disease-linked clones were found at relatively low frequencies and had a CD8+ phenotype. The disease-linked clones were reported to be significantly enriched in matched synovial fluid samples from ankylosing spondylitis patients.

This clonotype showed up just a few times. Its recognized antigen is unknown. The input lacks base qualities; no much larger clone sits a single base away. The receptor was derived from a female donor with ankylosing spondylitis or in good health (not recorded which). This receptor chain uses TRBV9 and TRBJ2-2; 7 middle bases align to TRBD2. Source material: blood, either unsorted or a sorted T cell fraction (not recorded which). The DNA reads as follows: TGTGCCAGCAGCGTGGGGAGCGGGAAGACCGCCGGGGAGCTGTTTTTT. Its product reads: CASSVGSGKTAGELFF.